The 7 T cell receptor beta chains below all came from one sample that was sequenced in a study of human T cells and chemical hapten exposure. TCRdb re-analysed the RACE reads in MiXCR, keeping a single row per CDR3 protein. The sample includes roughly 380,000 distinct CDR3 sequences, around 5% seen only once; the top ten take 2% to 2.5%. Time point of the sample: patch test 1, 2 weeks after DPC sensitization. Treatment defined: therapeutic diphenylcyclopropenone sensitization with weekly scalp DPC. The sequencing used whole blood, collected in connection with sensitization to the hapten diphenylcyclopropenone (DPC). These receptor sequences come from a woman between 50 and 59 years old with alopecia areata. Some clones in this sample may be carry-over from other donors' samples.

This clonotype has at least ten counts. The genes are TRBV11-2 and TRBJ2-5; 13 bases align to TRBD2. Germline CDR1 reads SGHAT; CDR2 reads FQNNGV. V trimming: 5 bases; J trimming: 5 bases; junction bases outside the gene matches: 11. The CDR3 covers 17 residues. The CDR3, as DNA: TGTGCCAGCAGCCCCGCTGGACTAGCGGGAGATACGGAGACCCAGTACTTC. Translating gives CASSPAGLAGDTETQYF.

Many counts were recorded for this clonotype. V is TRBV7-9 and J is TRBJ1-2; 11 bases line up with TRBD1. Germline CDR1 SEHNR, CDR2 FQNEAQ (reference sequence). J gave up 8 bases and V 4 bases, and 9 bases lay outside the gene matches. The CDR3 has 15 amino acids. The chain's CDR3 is CASSSPGTGGRGYTF. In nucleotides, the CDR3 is TGTGCCAGCAGCTCCCCCGGGACAGGGGGTCGGGGCTACACCTTC.

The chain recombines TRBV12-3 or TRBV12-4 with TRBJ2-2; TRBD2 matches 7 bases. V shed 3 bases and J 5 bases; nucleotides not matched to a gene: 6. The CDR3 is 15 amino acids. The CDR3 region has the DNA TGTGCCAGCAGTTTGATACCCGGGGGGACCGGGGAGCTGTTTTTT. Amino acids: CASSLIPGGTGELFF.

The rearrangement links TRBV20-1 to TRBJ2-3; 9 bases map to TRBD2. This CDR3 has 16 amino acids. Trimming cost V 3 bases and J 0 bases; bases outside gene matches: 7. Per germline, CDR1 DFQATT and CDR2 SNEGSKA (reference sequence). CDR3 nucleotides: TGCAGTGCTAGTAGCGGACTAGCGTCTAGCACAGATACGCAGTATTTT. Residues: CSASSGLASSTDTQYF.

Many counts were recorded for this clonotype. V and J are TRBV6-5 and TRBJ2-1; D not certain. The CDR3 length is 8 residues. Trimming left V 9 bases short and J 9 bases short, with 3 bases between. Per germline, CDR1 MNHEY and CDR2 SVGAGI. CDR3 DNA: TGTGCCAGAACTGAGCAGTTCTTC. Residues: CARTEQFF.

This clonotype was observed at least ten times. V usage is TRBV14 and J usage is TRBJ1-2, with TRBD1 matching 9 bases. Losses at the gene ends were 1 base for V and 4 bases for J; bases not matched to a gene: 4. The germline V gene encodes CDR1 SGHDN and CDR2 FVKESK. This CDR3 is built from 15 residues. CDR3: CASSQAGQGGYGYTF. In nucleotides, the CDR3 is TGTGCCAGCAGCCAAGCGGGACAGGGCGGCTATGGCTACACCTTC.

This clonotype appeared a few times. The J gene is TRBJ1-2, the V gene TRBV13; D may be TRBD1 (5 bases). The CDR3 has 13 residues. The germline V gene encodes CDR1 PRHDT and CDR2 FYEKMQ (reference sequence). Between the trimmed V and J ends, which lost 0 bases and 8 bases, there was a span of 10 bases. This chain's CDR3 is CASSLGRAPGYTF. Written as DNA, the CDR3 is TGTGCCAGCAGCTTAGGCAGGGCACCAGGCTACACCTTC.